This entry concerns a single TCR beta chain. What it recognizes is unknown. Donors likely had unrecorded immune exposures despite being nominally healthy when sampled. This sample was included in a study of cytomegalovirus exposure and HLA in healthy donors. Study background: Of the donors genotyped, some 400 in all, about 80% fell in the Caucasian-associated ancestry cluster.

Findings and limits, study-wide: The later analysis indicated that the majority of CMV-associated TCR beta chains appeared HLA-restricted. Reported performance of the classifier showed diagnosis of cytomegalovirus status with high specificity and sensitivity.

PCR involved 60 Vbeta and 13 Jbeta primers. Repertoires were generated with immunoSEQ multiplex PCR, while TCRdb's copy carries only in-frame clones and drops some. In the table there are 100,000 or so clones, 75% to 85% of which are singletons. This TCR came from a man aged 18 to 29 in good health and CMV-seronegative. Sequencing used PBMCs.

The CDR3 sequence is CASSFTGASMNTEAFF. The CDR3 nucleotides are TGTGCCAGCAGCTTCACAGGGGCGTCTATGAACACTGAAGCTTTCTTT. The chain uses TRBV9 and TRBJ1-1, with TRBD1 matching 7 bases. The CDR3 totals 16 residues. The ends lost 4 bases at V and 0 bases at J; junction bases unmatched: 9. The germline V gene encodes CDR1 SGDLS and CDR2 YYNGEE.